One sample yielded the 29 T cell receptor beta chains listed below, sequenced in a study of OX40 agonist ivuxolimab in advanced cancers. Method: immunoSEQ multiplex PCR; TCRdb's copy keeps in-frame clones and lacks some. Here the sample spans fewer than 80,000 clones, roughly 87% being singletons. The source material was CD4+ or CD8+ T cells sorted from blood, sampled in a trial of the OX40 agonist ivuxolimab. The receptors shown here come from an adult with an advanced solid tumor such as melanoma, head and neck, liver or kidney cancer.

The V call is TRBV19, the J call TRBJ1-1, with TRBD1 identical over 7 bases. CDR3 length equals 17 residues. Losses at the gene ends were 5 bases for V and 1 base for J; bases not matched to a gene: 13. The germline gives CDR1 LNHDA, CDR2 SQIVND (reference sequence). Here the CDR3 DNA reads TGTGCCAGTAGTCTCCGACAGGGAAGCGATAGGAACACTGAAGCTTTCTTT. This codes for CASSLRQGSDRNTEAFF.

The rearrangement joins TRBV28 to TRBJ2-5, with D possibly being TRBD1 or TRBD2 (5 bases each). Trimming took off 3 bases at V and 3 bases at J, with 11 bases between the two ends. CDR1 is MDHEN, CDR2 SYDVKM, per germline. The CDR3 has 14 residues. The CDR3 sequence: CASSFVGAKETQYF. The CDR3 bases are TGTGCCAGCAGTTTCGTCGGGGCTAAAGAGACCCAGTACTTC.

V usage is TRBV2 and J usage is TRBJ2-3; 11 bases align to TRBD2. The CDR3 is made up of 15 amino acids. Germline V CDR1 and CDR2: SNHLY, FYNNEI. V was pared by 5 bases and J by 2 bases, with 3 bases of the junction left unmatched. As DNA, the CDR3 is TGTGCCAGCAGTTTTAGCGGGGGGGACACAGATACGCAGTATTTT. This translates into CASSFSGGDTDTQYF.

Here the CDR3 DNA reads TGTGCCAGCAGTTTCTCCGGGACAGGGATAGAGCAGTACTTC. Its translation is CASSFSGTGIEQYF. The genes are TRBV27 and TRBJ2-7; 9 bases agree with TRBD1. The CDR3 totals 14 residues. J was trimmed by 7 bases and V by 3 bases; bases with no gene match: 7. Per germline, CDR1 MNHEY and CDR2 SMNVEV (reference sequence).

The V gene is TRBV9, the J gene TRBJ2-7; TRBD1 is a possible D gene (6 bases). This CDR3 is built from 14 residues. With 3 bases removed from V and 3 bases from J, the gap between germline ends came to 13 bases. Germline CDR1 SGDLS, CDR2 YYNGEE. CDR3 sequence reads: CASSAGGSVYEQYF. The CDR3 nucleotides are TGTGCCAGCAGCGCTGGGGGCAGCGTCTACGAGCAGTACTTC.

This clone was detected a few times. CDR3 nucleotides: TGTGCCAGCAGCCAAGCGGGGGCTAATGAAAAACTGTTTTTT. Its translation: CASSQAGANEKLFF. The chain employs TRBV14 and TRBJ1-4, with D possibly matching TRBD1 (5 bases). Germline loops: CDR1 SGHDN, CDR2 FVKESK. Trimming took off 1 base at V and 3 bases at J, with 6 bases between the two ends. CDR3 length: 14 amino acids.

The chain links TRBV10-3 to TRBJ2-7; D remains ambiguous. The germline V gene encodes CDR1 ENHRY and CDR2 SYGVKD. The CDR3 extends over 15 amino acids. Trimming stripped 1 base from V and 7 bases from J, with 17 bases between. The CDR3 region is CAISEFEAVSGEQYF. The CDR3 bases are TGTGCCATCAGTGAGTTTGAAGCCGTTTCTGGAGAGCAGTACTTC.

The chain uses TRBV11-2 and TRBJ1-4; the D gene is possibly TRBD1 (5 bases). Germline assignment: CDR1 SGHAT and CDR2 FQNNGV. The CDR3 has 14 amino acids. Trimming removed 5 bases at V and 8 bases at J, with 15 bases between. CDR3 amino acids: CASSPLGVPEKLFF. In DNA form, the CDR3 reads TGTGCCAGCAGCCCCCTAGGGGTGCCAGAAAAACTGTTTTTT.

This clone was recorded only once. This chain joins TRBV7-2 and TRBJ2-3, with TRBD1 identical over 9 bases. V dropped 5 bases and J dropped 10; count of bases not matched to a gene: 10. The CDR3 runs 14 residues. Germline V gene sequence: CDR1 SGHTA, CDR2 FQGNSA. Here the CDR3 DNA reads TGTGCCAGCAGCCGTCCCGGGACAGGGAAAGCGCAGTATTTT. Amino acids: CASSRPGTGKAQYF.

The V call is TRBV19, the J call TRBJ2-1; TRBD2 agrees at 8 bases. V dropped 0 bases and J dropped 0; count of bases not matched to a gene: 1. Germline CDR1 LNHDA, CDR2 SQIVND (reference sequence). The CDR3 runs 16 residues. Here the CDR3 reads CASSIDSGTSYNEQFF. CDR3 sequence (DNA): TGTGCCAGTAGTATAGATAGCGGGACCTCCTACAATGAGCAGTTCTTC.

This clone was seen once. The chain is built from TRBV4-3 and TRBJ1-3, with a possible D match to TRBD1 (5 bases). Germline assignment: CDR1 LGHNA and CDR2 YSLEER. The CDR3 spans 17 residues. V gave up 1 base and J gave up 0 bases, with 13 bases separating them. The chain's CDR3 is CASSQVAGSSSGNTIYF. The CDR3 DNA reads TGCGCCAGCAGCCAAGTCGCAGGGAGCAGCTCTGGAAACACCATATATTTT.

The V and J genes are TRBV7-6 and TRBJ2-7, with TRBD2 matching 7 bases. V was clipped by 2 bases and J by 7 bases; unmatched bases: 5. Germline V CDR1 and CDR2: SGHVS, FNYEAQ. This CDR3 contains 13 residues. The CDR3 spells CASSLQGAGEQYF. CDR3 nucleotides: TGTGCCAGCAGCTTACAGGGAGCGGGAGAGCAGTACTTC.

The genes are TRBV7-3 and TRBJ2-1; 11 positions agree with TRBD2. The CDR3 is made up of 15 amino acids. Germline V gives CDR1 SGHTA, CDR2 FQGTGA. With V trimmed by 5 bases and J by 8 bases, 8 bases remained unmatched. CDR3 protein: CASSRLAGGPDEQFF. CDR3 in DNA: TGTGCCAGCAGCCGCCTAGCGGGGGGCCCGGATGAGCAGTTCTTC.

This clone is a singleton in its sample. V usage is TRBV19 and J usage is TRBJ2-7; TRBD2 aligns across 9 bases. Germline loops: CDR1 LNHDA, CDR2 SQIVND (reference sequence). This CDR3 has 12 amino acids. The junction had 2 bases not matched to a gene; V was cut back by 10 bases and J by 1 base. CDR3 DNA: TGTGCCACAACTAGCGGGTCCTACGAGCAGTACTTC. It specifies CATTSGSYEQYF.

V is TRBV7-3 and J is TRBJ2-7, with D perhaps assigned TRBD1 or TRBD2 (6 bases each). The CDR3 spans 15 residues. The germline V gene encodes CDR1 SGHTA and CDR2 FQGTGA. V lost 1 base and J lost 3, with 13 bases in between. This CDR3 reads CASSLMGGGGYEQYF. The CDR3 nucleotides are TGTGCCAGCAGCTTAATGGGGGGCGGAGGCTACGAGCAGTACTTC.

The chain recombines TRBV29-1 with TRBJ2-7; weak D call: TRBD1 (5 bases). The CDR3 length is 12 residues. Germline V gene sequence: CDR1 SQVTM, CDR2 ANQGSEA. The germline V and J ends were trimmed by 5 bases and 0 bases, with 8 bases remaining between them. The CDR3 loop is CSVRTSSYEQYF. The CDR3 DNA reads TGCAGCGTTCGGACAAGCTCCTACGAGCAGTACTTC.

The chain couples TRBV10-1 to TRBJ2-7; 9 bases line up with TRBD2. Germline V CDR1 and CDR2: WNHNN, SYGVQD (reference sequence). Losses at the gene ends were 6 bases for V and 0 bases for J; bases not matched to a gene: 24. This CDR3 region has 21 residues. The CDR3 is CASRIRFVRFKTSGSSYEQYF. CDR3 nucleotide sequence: TGCGCCAGCAGGATCCGGTTTGTGAGATTTAAGACTAGCGGCAGCTCCTACGAGCAGTACTTC.

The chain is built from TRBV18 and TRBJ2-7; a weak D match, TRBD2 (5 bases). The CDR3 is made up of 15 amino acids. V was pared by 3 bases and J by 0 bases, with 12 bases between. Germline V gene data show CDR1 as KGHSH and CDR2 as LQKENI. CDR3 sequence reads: CASSPGPTSSYEQYF. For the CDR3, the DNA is TGTGCCAGCTCACCCGGGCCCACTAGCTCCTACGAGCAGTACTTC. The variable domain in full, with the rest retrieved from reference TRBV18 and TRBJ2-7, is NAGVMQNPRHLVRRRGQEARLRCSPMKGHSHVYWYRQLPEEGLKFMVYLQKENIIDESGMPKERFSAEFPKEGPSILRIQQVVRGDSAAYFCASSPGPTSSYEQYFGPGTRLTVT.

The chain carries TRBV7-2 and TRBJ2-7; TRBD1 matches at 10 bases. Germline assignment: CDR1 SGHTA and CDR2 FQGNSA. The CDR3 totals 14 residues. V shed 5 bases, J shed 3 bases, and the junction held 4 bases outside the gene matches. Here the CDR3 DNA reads TGTGCCAGCAGCCTCGACAGGGGGCGCTACGAGCAGTACTTC. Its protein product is CASSLDRGRYEQYF. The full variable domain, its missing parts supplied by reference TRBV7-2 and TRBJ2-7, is GAGVSQSPSNKVTEKGKDVELRCDPISGHTALYWYRQSLGQGLEFLIYFQGNSAPDKSGLPSDRFSAERTGGSVSTLTIQRTQQEDSAVYLCASSLDRGRYEQYFGPGTRLTVT.

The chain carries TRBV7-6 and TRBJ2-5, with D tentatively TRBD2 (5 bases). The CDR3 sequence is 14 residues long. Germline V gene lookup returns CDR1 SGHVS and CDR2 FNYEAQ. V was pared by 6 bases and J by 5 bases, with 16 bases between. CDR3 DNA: TGTGCCAGCAGTCCATTAAGAGGGTCGGAGACCCAGTACTTC. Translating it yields CASSPLRGSETQYF.

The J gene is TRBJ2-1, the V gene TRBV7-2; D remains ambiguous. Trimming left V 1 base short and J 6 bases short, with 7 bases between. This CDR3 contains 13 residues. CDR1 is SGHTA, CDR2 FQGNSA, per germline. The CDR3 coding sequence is TGTGCCAGCAGCTTAGTATACAGCAATGAGCAGTTCTTC. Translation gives CASSLVYSNEQFF.

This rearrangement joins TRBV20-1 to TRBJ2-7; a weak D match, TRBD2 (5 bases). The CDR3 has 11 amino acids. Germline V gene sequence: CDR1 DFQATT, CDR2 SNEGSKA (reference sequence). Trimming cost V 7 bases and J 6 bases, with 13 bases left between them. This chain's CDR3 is CSVRGSIEQYF. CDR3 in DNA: TGCAGTGTCCGAGGGAGTATCGAGCAGTACTTC.

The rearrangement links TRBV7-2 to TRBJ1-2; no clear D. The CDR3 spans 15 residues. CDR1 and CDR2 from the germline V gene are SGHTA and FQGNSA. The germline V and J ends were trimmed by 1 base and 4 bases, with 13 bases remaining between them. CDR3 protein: CASSLDRLIVYGYTF. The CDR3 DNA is TGTGCCAGCAGCTTAGACAGACTGATTGTCTATGGCTACACCTTC.

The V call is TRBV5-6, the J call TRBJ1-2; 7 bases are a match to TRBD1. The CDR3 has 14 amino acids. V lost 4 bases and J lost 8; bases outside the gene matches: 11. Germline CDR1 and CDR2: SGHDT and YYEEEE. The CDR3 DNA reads TGTGCCAGCAGCGACCAGGGGGGTGCGAAGGGCTACACCTTC. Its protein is CASSDQGGAKGYTF.

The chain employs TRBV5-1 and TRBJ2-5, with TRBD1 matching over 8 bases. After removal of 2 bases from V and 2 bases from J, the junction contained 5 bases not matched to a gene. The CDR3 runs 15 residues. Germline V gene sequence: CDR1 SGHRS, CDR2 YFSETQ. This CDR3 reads CASSLQGGQQETQYF. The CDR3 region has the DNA TGCGCCAGCAGCTTACAGGGGGGCCAACAAGAGACCCAGTACTTC.

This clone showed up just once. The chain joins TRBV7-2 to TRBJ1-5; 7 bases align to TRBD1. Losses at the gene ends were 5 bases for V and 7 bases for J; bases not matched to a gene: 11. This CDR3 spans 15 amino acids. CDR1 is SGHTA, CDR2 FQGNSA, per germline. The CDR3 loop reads CASSPGEGAQQPQHF. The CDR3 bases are TGTGCCAGCAGCCCCGGGGAGGGGGCGCAACAGCCCCAGCATTTT.

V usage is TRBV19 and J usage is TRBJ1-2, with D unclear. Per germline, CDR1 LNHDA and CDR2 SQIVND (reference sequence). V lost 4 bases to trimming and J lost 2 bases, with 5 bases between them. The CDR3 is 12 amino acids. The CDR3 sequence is CASSTLNYGYTF. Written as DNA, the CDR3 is TGTGCCAGTAGTACCCTAAACTATGGCTACACCTTC.

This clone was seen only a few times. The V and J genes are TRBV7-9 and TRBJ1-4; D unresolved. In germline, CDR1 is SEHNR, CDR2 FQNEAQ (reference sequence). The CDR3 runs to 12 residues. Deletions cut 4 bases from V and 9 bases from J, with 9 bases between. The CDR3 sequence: CASSSGEKKLFF. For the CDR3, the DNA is TGTGCCAGCAGCTCTGGGGAGAAAAAACTGTTTTTT. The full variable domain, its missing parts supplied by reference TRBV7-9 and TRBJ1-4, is DTGVSQNPRHKITKRGQNVTFRCDPISEHNRLYWYRQTLGQGPEFLTYFQNEAQLEKSRLLSDRFSAERPKGSFSTLEIQRTEQGDSAMYLCASSSGEKKLFFGSGTQLSVL.

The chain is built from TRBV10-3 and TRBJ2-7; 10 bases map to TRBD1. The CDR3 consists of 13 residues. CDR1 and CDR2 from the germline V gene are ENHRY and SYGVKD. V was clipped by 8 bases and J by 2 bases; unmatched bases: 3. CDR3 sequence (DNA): TGTGCCATCCGGACAGGGGGAGCCTACGAGCAGTACTTC. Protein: CAIRTGGAYEQYF.